This TCR beta chain appears in the sequencing data of a study of blood T cell repertoires in COVID-19. Study context: PBMCs, B-cell-depleted T cells, or T cells were the source of the cDNA or gDNA that made up the material.

Clones were read by immunoSEQ multiplex PCR, and TCRdb kept only the in-frame ones, dropping some. The sample holds 120,000 to 150,000 clones; more than 70% are singletons and the top ten take under 12%. This CDR3 comprises 15 residues. Germline CDR1 is SGDLS and CDR2 is YYNGEE. Trimming stripped 3 bases from V and 1 base from J, with 11 bases between. This sequence was found in a man over 45 with active or convalescent COVID-19. Sequences were obtained from peripheral blood. V is TRBV9 and J is TRBJ1-5; D gene unclear. This CDR3 reads CASSARGSSNQPQHF. The CDR3, as DNA: TGTGCCAGCAGCGCCCGAGGTTCCAGCAATCAGCCCCAGCATTTT. The full variable domain, with the rest looked up from reference TRBV9 and TRBJ1-5, is DSGVTQTPKHLITATGQRVTLRCSPRSGDLSVYWYQQSLDQGLQFLIQYYNGEERAKGNILERFSAQQFPDLHSELNLSSLELGDSALYFCASSARGSSNQPQHFGDGTRLSIL.